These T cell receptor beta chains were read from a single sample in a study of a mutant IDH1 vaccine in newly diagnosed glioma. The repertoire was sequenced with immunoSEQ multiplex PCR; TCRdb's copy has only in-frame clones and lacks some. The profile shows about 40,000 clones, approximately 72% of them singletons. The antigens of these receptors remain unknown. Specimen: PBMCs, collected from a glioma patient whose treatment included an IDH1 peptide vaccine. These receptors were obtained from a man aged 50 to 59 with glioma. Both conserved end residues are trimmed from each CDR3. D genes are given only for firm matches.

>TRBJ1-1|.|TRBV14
ASSQEPGNTEAF
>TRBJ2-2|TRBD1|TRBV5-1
ASSLDRGLAGELF
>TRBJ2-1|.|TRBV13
ASSLPTRGYYNEQF
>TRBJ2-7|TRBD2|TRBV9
ASSPHERGIYEQY
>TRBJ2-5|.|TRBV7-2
ASSLGIETQY
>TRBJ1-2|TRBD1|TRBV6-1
ASSASGGVLGYT
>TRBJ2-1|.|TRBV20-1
SASYNEQF
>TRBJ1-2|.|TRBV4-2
ASSQDLQRYT
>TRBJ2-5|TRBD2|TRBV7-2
ASSPGTSGGETQY
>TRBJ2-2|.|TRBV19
ASSKTGELF
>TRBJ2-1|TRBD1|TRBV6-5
ASSFTGQGNNEQF
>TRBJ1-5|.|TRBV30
AWSAGVGNQPQH
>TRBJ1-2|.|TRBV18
ASSPPGEAISGYT
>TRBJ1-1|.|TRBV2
ASSGIVENTEAF
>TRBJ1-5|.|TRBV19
ASSTGVLLPNQPQH
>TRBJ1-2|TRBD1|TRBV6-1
AGEGQGAYGYT
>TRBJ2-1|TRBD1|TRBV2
ASSADREQF
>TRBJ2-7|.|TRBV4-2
ASSQSARGSGYEQY
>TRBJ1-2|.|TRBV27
ATSHGDPFVGYGYT
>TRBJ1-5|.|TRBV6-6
AAGASQPQH
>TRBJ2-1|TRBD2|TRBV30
AWSPPGLAGGNEQF
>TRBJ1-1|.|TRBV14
ASSQVGNTEAF
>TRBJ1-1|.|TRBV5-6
ASSSSYGRTEAF
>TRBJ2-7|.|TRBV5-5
ASSLEEGRYEQY
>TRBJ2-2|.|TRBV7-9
ASSLRLDYDGELF
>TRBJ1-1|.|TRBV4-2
ASSHKSGSNTEAF
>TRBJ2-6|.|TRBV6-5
ASSRDSSGANVLT
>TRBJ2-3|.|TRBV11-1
ASSLLQGSTDTQY
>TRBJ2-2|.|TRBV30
ACSRQTYTGELF
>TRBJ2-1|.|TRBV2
ASRVSLDPYNEQF
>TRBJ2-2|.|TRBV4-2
ASSPNTGELF
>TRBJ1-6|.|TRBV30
ACNTGSLH
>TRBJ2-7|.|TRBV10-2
ASSLGTFSSYEQY
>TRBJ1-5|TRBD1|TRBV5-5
ASSLGGDRAQPQH
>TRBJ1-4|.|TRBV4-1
ASSEGTQAINEKLF